What follows are 30 T cell receptor beta chains derived from one specimen sequenced in a study of beta chain features in type 1 diabetes. Expressed TCRB transcripts were sequenced because the isolated RNA had all been reverse transcribed beforehand. Assay: immunoSEQ multiplex PCR; the TCRdb copy retains only in-frame clones and omits some. The repertoire holds about 620,000 clones, with about a sixth as singletons. Sequencing input: naive CD4+ T cells from blood. These receptors originate from a man aged 18 to 35 in good health.

V usage is TRBV29-1 and J usage is TRBJ2-5; 7 positions agree with TRBD1. Looked up from germline, CDR1 is SQVTM and CDR2 is ANQGSEA. V was pared by 6 bases and J by 1 base, with 8 bases of the junction left unmatched. CDR3 length: 14 amino acids. DNA of the CDR3: TGCAGCGTGTGGCACAGGGGAATCCAAGAGACCCAGTACTTC. This encodes CSVWHRGIQETQYF. Full variable domain (missing parts from reference TRBV29-1 and TRBJ2-5): SAVISQKPSRDICQRGTSLTIQCQVDSQVTMMFWYRQQPGQSLTLIATANQGSEATYESGFVIDKFPISRPNLTFSTLTVSNMSPEDSSIYLCSVWHRGIQETQYFGPGTRLLVL.

A word on this clone: The sample contains more than one DNA sequence encoding this CDR3. The genes are TRBV19 and TRBJ2-3, with 7 bases matching TRBD2. The J segment lost 6 bases and the V segment lost 4 bases, leaving 7 bases of the junction unmatched. The CDR3 is made up of 14 amino acids. Germline V gene data show CDR1 as LNHDA and CDR2 as SQIVND (reference sequence). CDR3 loop: CASSTSGKGDTQYF. The CDR3 bases are TGTGCCAGTAGTACGAGCGGGAAGGGGGATACGCAGTATTTT.

This clone has just a few counts. A read error may account for a junction end that differs from germline. The chain links TRBV2 to TRBJ2-1, with no clear D. The CDR3 length is 11 residues. Germline CDR1 is SNHLY and CDR2 is FYNNEI. The CDR3 here is CASSTLLIELF. The CDR3 DNA sequence: TGTGCCAGCAGTACCCTCCTTATTGAGCTCTTC.

This clone has just a few counts. The chain joins TRBV6-5 to TRBJ2-7, with D unclear. CDR3 length: 12 amino acids. The V and J ends lost 0 bases and 6 bases respectively, with 6 bases between them. Per the germline V gene, CDR1 is MNHEY and CDR2 is SVGAGI. The CDR3 reads CASSYSRSEQYF. The CDR3 DNA follows: TGTGCCAGCAGTTACTCTCGTTCCGAGCAGTACTTC.

J is TRBJ2-3 and V is TRBV27; 11 positions match TRBD2. Germline V CDR1 and CDR2: MNHEY, SMNVEV (reference sequence). This CDR3 contains 18 residues. V was pared by 1 base and J by 2 bases, with 8 bases of the junction left unmatched. As DNA, the CDR3 is TGTGCCAGCAGTTTATGGCAGACTAGCGGGGAAGTCACAGATACGCAGTATTTT. It codes for CASSLWQTSGEVTDTQYF.

Comments on this clone: At the DNA level, this CDR3 is encoded by other sequences in the same sample as well. The chain joins TRBV5-1 to TRBJ2-7, with D perhaps matching TRBD2 (6 bases). Trimming left V 2 bases short and J 3 bases short, with 6 bases between. Germline values: CDR1 SGHRS, CDR2 YFSETQ. There are 12 residues in the CDR3. CDR3 in DNA: TGCGCCAGCAGCTTCGGGGGCTACGAGCAGTACTTC. This sequence encodes CASSFGGYEQYF.

The sample holds a few counts of this clone. The chain has TRBV5-4 and TRBJ2-5; D is unresolved. This CDR3 has 12 residues. The germline CDR1 and CDR2 sequences are SGHNT and YYREEE (reference sequence). V was clipped by 3 bases and J by 2 bases, with 5 bases between them. CDR3: CASSSEQETQYF. CDR3 coding DNA: TGTGCCAGCAGCTCGGAACAAGAGACCCAGTACTTC.

The chain recombines TRBV9 with TRBJ2-2; 7 bases are shared with TRBD1. This CDR3 is 15 amino acids long. Unmatched junction bases numbered 3, after V lost 4 bases and J lost 0 bases. The germline gives CDR1 SGDLS, CDR2 YYNGEE. The DNA for the CDR3 is TGTGCCAGCAGCATCGGGACAGCGAACACCGGGGAGCTGTTTTTT. It encodes CASSIGTANTGELFF.

The sample holds a few counts of this clone. The rearrangement joins TRBV7-9 to TRBJ2-1, with 11 bases aligning to TRBD1. V lost 0 bases to trimming and J lost 5 bases; unmatched junction nucleotides: 0. CDR3 length equals 15 residues. Germline CDR1 SEHNR, CDR2 FQNEAQ (reference sequence). CDR3 residues: CASSLADRGHNEQFF. The CDR3 DNA is TGTGCCAGCAGCTTAGCGGACAGGGGGCACAATGAGCAGTTCTTC.

The J gene is TRBJ2-1, the V gene TRBV19; perhaps TRBD1 as D (6 bases). Trimming pared 8 bases from V and 4 bases from J, leaving 15 bases between. Per the germline V gene, CDR1 is LNHDA and CDR2 is SQIVND (reference sequence). The CDR3 runs to 14 residues. The CDR3 DNA follows: TGTGCCAGTGATAGTAGGGGGAGTTACAATGAGCAGTTCTTC. It specifies CASDSRGSYNEQFF.

This clone showed up just a few times. The chain couples TRBV7-9 to TRBJ2-1, with 10 bases matching TRBD2. V was clipped by 1 base and J by 7 bases; unmatched bases: 10. The CDR3 covers 17 residues. CDR1 and CDR2 (germline): SEHNR, FQNEAQ (reference sequence). In DNA, the CDR3 is TGTGCCAGCAGCTTAGGAGGGGGGACTAGCGTCAGTAATGAGCAGTTCTTC. Its protein is CASSLGGGTSVSNEQFF.

The chain has TRBV5-1 and TRBJ2-1, with 9 bases fitting TRBD1. Germline values: CDR1 SGHRS, CDR2 YFSETQ. J lost 0 bases, V lost 3 bases, and 7 bases had no gene match. The CDR3 has 17 residues. The CDR3, as DNA: TGCGCCAGCAGCTCAAGGGACAGGGCTTCCTCCTACAATGAGCAGTTCTTC. It specifies CASSSRDRASSYNEQFF.

This clone was observed a handful of times. The chain has TRBV7-2 and TRBJ2-4; 7 bases are shared with TRBD2. V dropped 6 bases and J dropped 2; count of bases not matched to a gene: 10. The CDR3 covers 16 residues. Germline CDR1 SGHTA, CDR2 FQGNSA. In nucleotides, the CDR3 is TGTGCCAGCAGGTTTACTAGCGCCCCGCCCAAAAACATTCAGTACTTC. Translated, it gives CASRFTSAPPKNIQYF. The complete variable domain, with remaining parts taken from reference TRBV7-2 and TRBJ2-4, reads GAGVSQSPSNKVTEKGKDVELRCDPISGHTALYWYRQSLGQGLEFLIYFQGNSAPDKSGLPSDRFSAERTGGSVSTLTIQRTQQEDSAVYLCASRFTSAPPKNIQYFGAGTRLSVL.

The rearrangement links TRBV7-9 to TRBJ1-5, with TRBD1 as a possible D gene (5 bases). CDR1 and CDR2 from the germline V gene are SEHNR and FQNEAQ (reference sequence). The CDR3 consists of 16 residues. The V end lost 1 base, the J end lost 2 bases, and 12 bases lay between the germline ends. The CDR3 loop is CASSLVSGVGNQPQHF. The CDR3 region has the DNA TGTGCCAGCAGCTTAGTATCGGGGGTGGGCAATCAGCCCCAGCATTTT.

This clone has a count of ten or more. The chain uses TRBV13 and TRBJ2-7; 7 bases line up with TRBD2. Unmatched junction bases numbered 12, after V lost 4 bases and J lost 3 bases. Per germline, CDR1 PRHDT and CDR2 FYEKMQ (reference sequence). The CDR3 spans 16 residues. The CDR3 here is CASSYPLRAGYYEQYF. CDR3 nucleotides: TGTGCCAGCAGCTACCCACTTCGAGCGGGATACTACGAGCAGTACTTC.

This clone has more than one count but fewer than ten. Additional DNA sequences in this sample encode the identical CDR3. This chain joins TRBV5-6 and TRBJ1-5; D ambiguous. Germline CDR1 reads SGHDT; CDR2 reads YYEEEE. The CDR3 has 13 residues. Trimming stripped 0 bases from V and 4 bases from J, with 5 bases between. CDR3 DNA sequence: TGTGCCAGCAGCTTGGCGGGGAATCAGCCCCAGCATTTT. This encodes CASSLAGNQPQHF.

In its sample, this clone was seen once. This rearrangement joins TRBV6-5 to TRBJ1-5; weak D call: TRBD1 (5 bases). V was cut by 7 bases and J by 0 bases, with 13 bases left in between. Germline assignment: CDR1 MNHEY and CDR2 SVGAGI. CDR3 length equals 15 residues. The chain's CDR3 is CASTWGLFSNQPQHF. The CDR3 DNA sequence: TGTGCCAGCACCTGGGGACTTTTTAGCAATCAGCCCCAGCATTTT.

This clone was counted only a few times. The CDR3 reads CASSQKLTGGQSYEQYF. The CDR3 nucleotides are TGCGCCAGCAGCCAAAAACTTACCGGAGGCCAATCCTACGAGCAGTACTTC. The genes are TRBV4-1 and TRBJ2-7, with a tentative D call TRBD2 (5 bases). The CDR3 is made up of 17 amino acids. The V gene lost 2 bases and the J gene lost 1 base, with 18 bases spanning the gap. Germline values: CDR1 MGHRA, CDR2 YSYEKL.

The rearrangement links TRBV4-3 to TRBJ2-3; D remains ambiguous. The CDR3 runs 18 residues. From germline, CDR1 is LGHNA and CDR2 YSLEER. Trimming removed 2 bases at V and 1 base at J, with 19 bases between. CDR3 sequence (DNA): TGCGCCAGCAGCCAAAGTGAACGGGTCCTACGGGGCACAGATACGCAGTATTTT. It translates to CASSQSERVLRGTDTQYF.

The chain couples TRBV27 to TRBJ1-6; no clear D gene. The V gene lost 2 bases and the J gene lost 5 bases, with 7 bases spanning the gap. In germline, CDR1 is MNHEY, CDR2 SMNVEV (reference sequence). The CDR3 sequence is 14 residues long. Here the CDR3 reads CASSLTANNSPLHF. Written as DNA, the CDR3 is TGTGCCAGCAGTTTAACAGCAAATAATTCACCCCTCCACTTT.

Only a few counts were recorded for this clone. The gene calls are TRBV7-9 and TRBJ2-7; 7 nucleotides match TRBD1. The germline CDR1 and CDR2 sequences are SEHNR and FQNEAQ (reference sequence). The CDR3 is 15 amino acids. Losses at the gene ends were 5 bases for V and 3 bases for J; bases not matched to a gene: 10. CDR3 sequence (DNA): TGTGCCAGCAGCCTTTCATCCGGGACAGTCTACGAGCAGTACTTC. This sequence encodes CASSLSSGTVYEQYF.

This rearrangement joins TRBV18 to TRBJ1-1; D is uncertain. CDR1 and CDR2 (germline): KGHSH, LQKENI. The germline V and J ends were trimmed by 3 bases and 4 bases, with 21 bases remaining between them. CDR3 size: 17 residues. CDR3 sequence reads: CASSPARVGVSGTEAFF. As DNA, the CDR3 is TGTGCCAGCTCACCGGCCCGCGTCGGGGTCTCGGGCACTGAAGCTTTCTTT.

This clone was observed a handful of times. This chain joins TRBV30 and TRBJ1-2, with D maybe TRBD1 (5 bases). The CDR3 spans 12 residues. Germline CDR1 and CDR2: GTSNPN and SVGIG (reference sequence). The germline V and J ends were trimmed by 0 bases and 8 bases, with 10 bases remaining between them. The CDR3 coding sequence is TGTGCCTGGAGTGTAAGGACAAGGGGCTACACCTTC. It encodes CAWSVRTRGYTF.

This clone showed up just a few times. CDR3 nucleotide sequence: TGCGCCAGCAGCTTGGGAGGGACCGAGTTTGGCTACACCTTC. It translates to CASSLGGTEFGYTF. The chain links TRBV5-1 to TRBJ1-2; tentatively, D is TRBD1 (5 bases). Germline CDR1 and CDR2: SGHRS and YFSETQ. The germline V and J ends were trimmed by 0 bases and 7 bases, with 13 bases remaining between them. The CDR3 extends over 14 amino acids.

The chain couples TRBV20-1 to TRBJ2-7; unclear D gene. Per germline, CDR1 DFQATT and CDR2 SNEGSKA (reference sequence). Trimming stripped 2 bases from V and 4 bases from J, with 6 bases between. The CDR3 contains 11 residues. CDR3 sequence: CSARKEYEQYF. Here the CDR3 DNA reads TGCAGTGCTAGAAAGGAGTACGAGCAGTACTTC.

This clone was observed a few times. The chain has TRBV4-1 and TRBJ2-7, with unresolved D. The CDR3 consists of 15 residues. V was pared by 0 bases and J by 2 bases, with 11 bases between. Germline CDR1 is MGHRA and CDR2 is YSYEKL. The CDR3 bases are TGCGCCAGCAGCCAAGACGTCTCTGGGGCCTACGAGCAGTACTTC. It yields the protein CASSQDVSGAYEQYF.

The V and J genes are TRBV6-1 and TRBJ2-1; 9 nucleotides line up with TRBD1. J lost 4 bases, V lost 2 bases, and 6 bases had no gene match. The CDR3 sequence is 16 residues long. The germline V gene encodes CDR1 MNHNS and CDR2 SASEGT. CDR3 nucleotide sequence: TGTGCCAGCAGTGAATCCGGGACAGGGTTTTACAATGAGCAGTTCTTC. Encoded protein: CASSESGTGFYNEQFF.

This clone was observed a few times. The chain carries TRBV4-3 and TRBJ2-7, with 10 bases matching TRBD1. The CDR3 runs to 16 residues. Germline CDR1 LGHNA, CDR2 YSLEER. The V gene end was trimmed by 10 bases and the J gene end by 0 bases; junction bases not matched to a gene: 12. CDR3 region: CATLRDRGPSSYEQYF. CDR3 coding DNA: TGCGCCACCCTCCGGGACAGGGGTCCTTCCTCCTACGAGCAGTACTTC.

This clone was counted between two and nine times. J is TRBJ2-3 and V is TRBV7-3, with 8 bases fitting TRBD1. Germline values: CDR1 SGHTA, CDR2 FQGTGA. This CDR3 is 16 amino acids long. Trimming removed 4 bases from V and 1 base from J; junction bases left unmatched: 7. CDR3 sequence reads: CASSSRTGFRTDTQYF. The CDR3 bases are TGTGCCAGCAGCTCAAGGACAGGGTTTCGCACAGATACGCAGTATTTT.

The chain links TRBV6-5 to TRBJ2-3; 7 positions agree with TRBD1. The junction had 7 bases not matched to a gene; V was cut back by 6 bases and J by 1 base. From germline, CDR1 is MNHEY and CDR2 SVGAGI. CDR3 length equals 15 residues. The CDR3 DNA reads TGTGCCAGCAGAAACAGGGGCCGAGGCACAGATACGCAGTATTTT. Translation gives CASRNRGRGTDTQYF.